This T cell receptor beta chain emerged from a study of blood T cells in healthy people across ages. Study context: Template-switching capture recovered about one barcoded beta molecule per two T cells.

Together with a sample-barcoded 5' primer, a J-beta primer mix was included in a second PCR lasting about 6 to 11 cycles. Via MiXCR, TCRdb re-called the 5' RACE reads, giving one row per CDR3 protein. The profile shows some 900,000 distinct CDR3 sequences, about 28% of them singletons. Whole-study findings and limits: Per million T cells, TCR beta diversity dropped about linearly as age rose. Relative to aged donors, long-lived donors carried more naive CD4+ cells and displayed higher diversity.

The table lists this clonotype with a count of one. Antigen unknown. This CDR3 is 13 amino acids long. Germline CDR1 MNHEY, CDR2 SMNVEV (reference sequence). V shed 6 bases and J shed 10 bases, with 16 bases lying between them. The sample comprised blood. This chain joins TRBV27 and TRBJ2-1; D is perhaps TRBD2 (5 bases). The TCR was taken from an elderly woman in good health. The CDR3 DNA reads as TGTGCCAGCAGCCCCGGGGTAGGTGGGGAGCAGTTCTTC. Translated: CASSPGVGGEQFF.